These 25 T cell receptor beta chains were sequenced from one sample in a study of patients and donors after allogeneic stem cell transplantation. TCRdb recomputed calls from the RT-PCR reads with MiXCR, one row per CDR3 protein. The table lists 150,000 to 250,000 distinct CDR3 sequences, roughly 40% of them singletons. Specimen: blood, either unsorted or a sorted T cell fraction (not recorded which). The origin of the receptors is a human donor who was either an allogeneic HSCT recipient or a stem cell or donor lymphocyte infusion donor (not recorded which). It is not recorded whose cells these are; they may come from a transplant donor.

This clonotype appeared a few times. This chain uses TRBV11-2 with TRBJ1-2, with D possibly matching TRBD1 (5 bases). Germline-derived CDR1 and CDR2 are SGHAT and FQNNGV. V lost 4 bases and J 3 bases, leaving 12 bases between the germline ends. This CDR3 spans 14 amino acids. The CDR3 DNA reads TGTGCCAGCAGCTGGGACCTTAGGGACTATGGCTACACCTTC. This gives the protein CASSWDLRDYGYTF.

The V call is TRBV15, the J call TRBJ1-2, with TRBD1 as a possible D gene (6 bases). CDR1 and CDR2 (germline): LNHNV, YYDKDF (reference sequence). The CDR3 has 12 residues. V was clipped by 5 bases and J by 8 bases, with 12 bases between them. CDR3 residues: CATSGTGTGYTF. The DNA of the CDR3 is TGTGCCACCAGCGGAACCGGGACAGGCTACACCTTC.

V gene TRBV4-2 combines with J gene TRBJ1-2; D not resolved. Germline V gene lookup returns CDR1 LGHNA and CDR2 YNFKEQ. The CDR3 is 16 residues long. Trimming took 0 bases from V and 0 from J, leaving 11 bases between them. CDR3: CASSQEIGSTNYGYTF. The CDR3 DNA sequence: TGTGCCAGCAGCCAAGAAATCGGCAGTACTAACTATGGCTACACCTTC.

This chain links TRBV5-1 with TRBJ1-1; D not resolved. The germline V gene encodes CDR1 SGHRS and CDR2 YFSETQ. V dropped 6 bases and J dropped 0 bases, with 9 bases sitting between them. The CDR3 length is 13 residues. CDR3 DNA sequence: TGCGCCAGCAAAGGGTTATTGAACACTGAAGCTTTCTTT. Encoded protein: CASKGLLNTEAFF.

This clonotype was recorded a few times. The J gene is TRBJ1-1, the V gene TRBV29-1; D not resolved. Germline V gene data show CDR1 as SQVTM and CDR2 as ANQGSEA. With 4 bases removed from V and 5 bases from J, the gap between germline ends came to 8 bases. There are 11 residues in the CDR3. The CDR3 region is CSVVTGTEAFF. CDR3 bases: TGCAGCGTTGTCACGGGGACTGAAGCTTTCTTT.

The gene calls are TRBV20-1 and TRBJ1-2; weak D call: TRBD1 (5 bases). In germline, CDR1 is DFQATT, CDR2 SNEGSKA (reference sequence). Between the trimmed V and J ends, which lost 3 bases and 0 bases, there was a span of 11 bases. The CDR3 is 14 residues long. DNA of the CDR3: TGCAGTGCTAGGGGACCGTTCCCTAACTATGGCTACACCTTC. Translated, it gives CSARGPFPNYGYTF.

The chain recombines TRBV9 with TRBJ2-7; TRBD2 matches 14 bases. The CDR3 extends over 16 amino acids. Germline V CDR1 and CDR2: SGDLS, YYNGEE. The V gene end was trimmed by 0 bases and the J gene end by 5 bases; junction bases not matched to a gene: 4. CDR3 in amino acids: CASSVGGLAGVNEQYF. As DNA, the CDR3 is TGTGCCAGCAGCGTAGGGGGACTAGCGGGAGTAAACGAGCAGTACTTC.

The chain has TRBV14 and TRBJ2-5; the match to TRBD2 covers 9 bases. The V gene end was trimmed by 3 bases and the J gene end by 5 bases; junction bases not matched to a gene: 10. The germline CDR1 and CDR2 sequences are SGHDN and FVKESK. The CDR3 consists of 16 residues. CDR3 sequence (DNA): TGTGCCAGCAGCCATATCATAGCGGGAGTGGGTGAGACCCAGTACTTC. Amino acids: CASSHIIAGVGETQYF.

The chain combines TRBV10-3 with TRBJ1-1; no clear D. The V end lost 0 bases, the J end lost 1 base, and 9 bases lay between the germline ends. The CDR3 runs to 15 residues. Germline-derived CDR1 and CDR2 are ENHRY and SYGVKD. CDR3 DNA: TGTGCCATCAGTGAGTCTAGGGCCCAGAACACTGAAGCTTTCTTT. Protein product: CAISESRAQNTEAFF.

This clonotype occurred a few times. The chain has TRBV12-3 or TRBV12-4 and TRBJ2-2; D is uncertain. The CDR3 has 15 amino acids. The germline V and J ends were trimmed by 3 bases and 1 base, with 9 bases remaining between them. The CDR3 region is CASSLLRKNTGELFF. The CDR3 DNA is TGTGCCAGCAGTTTGTTAAGAAAGAACACCGGGGAGCTGTTTTTT.

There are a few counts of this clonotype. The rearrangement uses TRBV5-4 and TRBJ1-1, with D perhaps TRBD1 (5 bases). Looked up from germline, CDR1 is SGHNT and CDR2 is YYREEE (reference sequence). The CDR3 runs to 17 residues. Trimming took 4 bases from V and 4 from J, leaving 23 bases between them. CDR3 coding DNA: TGTGCCAGCAGCCAGCGGGGACTGAGGGTTGTGAGCACTGAAGCTTTCTTT. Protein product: CASSQRGLRVVSTEAFF. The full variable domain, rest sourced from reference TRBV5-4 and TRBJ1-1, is ETGVTQSPTHLIKTRGQQVTLRCSSQSGHNTVSWYQQALGQGPQFIFQYYREEENGRGNFPPRFSGLQFPNYSSELNVNALELDDSALYLCASSQRGLRVVSTEAFFGQGTRLTVV.

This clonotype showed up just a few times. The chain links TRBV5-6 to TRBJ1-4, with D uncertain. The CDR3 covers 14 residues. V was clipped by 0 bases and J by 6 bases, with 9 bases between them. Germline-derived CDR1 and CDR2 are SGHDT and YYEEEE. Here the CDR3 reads CASSLEGLDEKLFF. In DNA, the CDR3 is TGTGCCAGCAGCTTGGAGGGCCTTGATGAAAAACTGTTTTTT.

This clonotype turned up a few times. In DNA, the CDR3 is TGTGCCAGCAGCTTAGGGGGGAATGAAAAACTGTTTTTT. This translates into CASSLGGNEKLFF. The V gene is TRBV11-2, the J gene TRBJ1-4; D is possibly TRBD1 (5 bases). V was trimmed by 1 base and J by 5 bases, leaving 5 bases between them. This CDR3 comprises 13 residues. CDR1 and CDR2 (germline): SGHAT, FQNNGV.

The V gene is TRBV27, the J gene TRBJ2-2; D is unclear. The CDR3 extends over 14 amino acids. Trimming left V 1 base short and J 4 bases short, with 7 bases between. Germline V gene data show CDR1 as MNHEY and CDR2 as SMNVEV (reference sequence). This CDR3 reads CASSLLALTGELFF. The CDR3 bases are TGTGCCAGCAGTTTATTAGCTCTCACCGGGGAGCTGTTTTTT.

The CDR3 DNA reads TGTGCCAGCAGCCACCCGCGACAGGGCCAGAGAGCTTTCTTT. Encoded protein: CASSHPRQGQRAFF. V usage is TRBV4-2 and J usage is TRBJ1-1, with 7 bases that match TRBD1. The CDR3 is 14 residues long. CDR1 and CDR2 (germline): LGHNA, YNFKEQ. After removal of 3 bases from V and 10 bases from J, the junction contained 11 bases not matched to a gene.

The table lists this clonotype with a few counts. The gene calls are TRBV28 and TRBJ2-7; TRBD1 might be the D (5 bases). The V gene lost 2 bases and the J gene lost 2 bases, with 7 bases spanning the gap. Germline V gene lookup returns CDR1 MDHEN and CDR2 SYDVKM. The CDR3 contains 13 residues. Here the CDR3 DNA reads TGTGCCAGCAGTTTACCAGGGCCCTACGAGCAGTACTTC. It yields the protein CASSLPGPYEQYF.

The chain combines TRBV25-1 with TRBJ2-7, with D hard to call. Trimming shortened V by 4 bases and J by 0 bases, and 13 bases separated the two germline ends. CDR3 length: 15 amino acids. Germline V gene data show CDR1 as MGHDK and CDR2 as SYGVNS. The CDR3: CASSAFFTSSYEQYF. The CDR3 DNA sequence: TGTGCCAGCAGTGCGTTTTTCACCAGCTCCTACGAGCAGTACTTC.

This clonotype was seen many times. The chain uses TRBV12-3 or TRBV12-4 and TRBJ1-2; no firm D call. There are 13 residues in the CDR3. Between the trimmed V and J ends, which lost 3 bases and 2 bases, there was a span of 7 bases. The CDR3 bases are TGTGCCAGCAGTTTGGCCAGAAACTATGGCTACACCTTC. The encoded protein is CASSLARNYGYTF.

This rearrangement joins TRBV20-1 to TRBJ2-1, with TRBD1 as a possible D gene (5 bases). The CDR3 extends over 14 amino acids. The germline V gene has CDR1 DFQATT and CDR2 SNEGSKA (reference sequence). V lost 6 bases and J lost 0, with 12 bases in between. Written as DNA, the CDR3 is TGCAGTGCCCCCGTTGGGGCCTCCTACAATGAGCAGTTCTTC. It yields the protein CSAPVGASYNEQFF.

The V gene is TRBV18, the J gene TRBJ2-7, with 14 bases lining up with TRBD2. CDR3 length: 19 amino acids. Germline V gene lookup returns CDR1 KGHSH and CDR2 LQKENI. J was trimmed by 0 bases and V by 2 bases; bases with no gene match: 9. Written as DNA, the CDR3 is TGTGCCAGCTCACCAAGTTTGGGACTAGCGGGAGTTCCCTCCTACGAGCAGTACTTC. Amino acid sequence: CASSPSLGLAGVPSYEQYF. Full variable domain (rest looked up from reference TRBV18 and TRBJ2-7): NAGVMQNPRHLVRRRGQEARLRCSPMKGHSHVYWYRQLPEEGLKFMVYLQKENIIDESGMPKERFSAEFPKEGPSILRIQQVVRGDSAAYFCASSPSLGLAGVPSYEQYFGPGTRLTVT.

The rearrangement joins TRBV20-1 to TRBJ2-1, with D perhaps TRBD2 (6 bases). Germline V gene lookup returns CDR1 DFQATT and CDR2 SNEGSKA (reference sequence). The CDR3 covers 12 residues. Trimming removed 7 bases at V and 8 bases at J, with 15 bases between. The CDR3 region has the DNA TGCAGTGAAACCGGGACTCTTCATGAGCAGTTCTTC. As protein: CSETGTLHEQFF.

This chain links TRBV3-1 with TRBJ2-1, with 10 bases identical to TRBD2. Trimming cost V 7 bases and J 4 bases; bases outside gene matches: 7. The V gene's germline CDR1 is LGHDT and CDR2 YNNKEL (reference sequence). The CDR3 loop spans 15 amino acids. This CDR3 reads CASKVGTSEYNEQFF. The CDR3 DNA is TGTGCCAGCAAGGTGGGGACTAGCGAATACAATGAGCAGTTCTTC.

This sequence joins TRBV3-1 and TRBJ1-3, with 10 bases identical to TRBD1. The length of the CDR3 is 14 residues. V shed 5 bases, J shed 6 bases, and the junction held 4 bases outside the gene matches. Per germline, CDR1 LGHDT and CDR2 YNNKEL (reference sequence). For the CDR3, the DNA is TGTGCCAGCAGCGAGGGACAGGGGCCAAACACCATATATTTT. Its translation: CASSEGQGPNTIYF.

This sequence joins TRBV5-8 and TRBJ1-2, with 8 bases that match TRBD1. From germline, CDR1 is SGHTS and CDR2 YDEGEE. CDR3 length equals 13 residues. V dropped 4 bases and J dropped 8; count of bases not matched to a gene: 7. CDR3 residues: CASSIGQGRGYTF. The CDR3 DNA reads TGTGCCAGCAGCATAGGACAGGGTAGGGGCTACACCTTC.

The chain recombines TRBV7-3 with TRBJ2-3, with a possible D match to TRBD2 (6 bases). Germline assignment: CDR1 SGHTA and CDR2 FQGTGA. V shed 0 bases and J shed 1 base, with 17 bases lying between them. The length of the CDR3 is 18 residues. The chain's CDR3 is CASSLTAPSGWGTDTQYF. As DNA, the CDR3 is TGTGCCAGCAGCTTAACGGCCCCCAGCGGGTGGGGCACAGATACGCAGTATTTT.